This section outlines one TCR beta chain sequence together with its context. It was during active infection that Seattle patients were enrolled and then longitudinally followed. This specimen comes from a study of blood T cell repertoires in COVID-19. As for the study in general: Sample material is recorded as cDNA or gDNA derived from T cells, B-cell-depleted T cells, or PBMCs.

The germline CDR1 and CDR2 sequences are MDHEN and SYDVKM. V trimming: 5 bases; J trimming: 7 bases; junction bases outside the gene matches: 11. This CDR3 spans 16 amino acids. Repertoires were generated with immunoSEQ multiplex PCR, while TCRdb's copy carries only in-frame clones and drops some. Among under 250,000 clones, around 86% were seen once, and the ten largest hold roughly 10%. The genes are TRBV28 and TRBJ1-2; the match to TRBD1 covers 12 bases. Sequenced material: peripheral blood. The clonotype comes from a man between 50 and 59 years old with COVID-19, enrolled during active disease. Here the CDR3 reads CASSPGQGAGLSGYTF. In nucleotides, the CDR3 is TGTGCCAGCAGTCCGGGACAGGGGGCTGGTCTCTCTGGCTACACCTTC.